One and the same sample provided the 2 T cell receptor beta chains below, sequenced in a study of cytotoxic CD8 clonotypes in ibrutinib-treated CLL. Measured with immunoSEQ multiplex PCR; TCRdb has only the in-frame clones, and not every one. This sample has about 160,000 clones, with 70% to 90% found just once. The sample consisted of PBMCs, taken at disease progression, from a patient treated with ibrutinib. These TCRs come from a human donor with chronic lymphocytic leukemia.

This clone has just one count. J is TRBJ1-1 and V is TRBV10-2, with D unclear. Germline V gene sequence: CDR1 WSHSY, CDR2 SAAADI. The V and J ends lost 1 base and 0 bases respectively, with 6 bases between them. The CDR3 contains 14 residues. CDR3 amino acids: CASSELVMNTEAFF. In nucleotides, the CDR3 is TGCGCCAGCAGTGAGTTGGTCATGAACACTGAAGCTTTCTTT.

The chain links TRBV7-3 to TRBJ2-2; D not certain. The CDR3 sequence is 13 residues long. V dropped 0 bases and J dropped 5 bases, with 4 bases sitting between them. Germline values: CDR1 SGHTA, CDR2 FQGTGA. The CDR3 here is CASSLTKTGELFF. As DNA, the CDR3 is TGTGCCAGCAGCTTAACTAAGACCGGGGAGCTGTTTTTT.